The 27 T cell receptor beta chains presented below share a single source sample, sequenced in a study of blood T cell repertoires in COVID-19. Only in-frame clones appear in the TCRdb table, and some are missing; sequencing was by immunoSEQ multiplex PCR. Of around 230,000 clones in the sample, 82% were seen once. Material for sequencing was peripheral blood. The receptors were gathered from a woman aged 55-69 years with active or convalescent COVID-19.

The chain uses TRBV5-5 and TRBJ2-5; 9 bases agree with TRBD2. J lost 2 bases, V lost 3 bases, and 20 bases had no gene match. The CDR3 has 20 amino acids. The germline gives CDR1 SGHKS, CDR2 YYEKEE (reference sequence). The CDR3 reads CASSSNPLAGKRHNQETQYF. In DNA, the CDR3 is TGTGCCAGCAGCTCCAACCCACTAGCGGGCAAGCGACACAATCAAGAGACCCAGTACTTC.

The genes are TRBV11-2 and TRBJ2-7, with 8 positions matching TRBD1. Germline V gene data show CDR1 as SGHAT and CDR2 as FQNNGV. J lost 1 base, V lost 5 bases, and 10 bases had no gene match. The CDR3 spans 16 residues. CDR3: CASSQFRGQGSYEQYF. CDR3 DNA: TGTGCCAGCAGCCAGTTCAGGGGGCAGGGTTCCTACGAGCAGTACTTC. Full variable domain (remainder filled in from reference TRBV11-2 and TRBJ2-7): EAGVAQSPRYKIIEKRQSVAFWCNPISGHATLYWYQQILGQGPKLLIQFQNNGVVDDSQLPKDRFSAERLKGVDSTLKIQPAKLEDSAVYLCASSQFRGQGSYEQYFGPGTRLTVT.

V gene TRBV7-8 combines with J gene TRBJ2-2; the match to TRBD2 covers 11 bases. The germline V gene encodes CDR1 SGHVS and CDR2 FQNEAQ. V dropped 7 bases and J dropped 4; count of bases not matched to a gene: 5. This CDR3 has 15 amino acids. Here the CDR3 reads CASKLAGGGTGELFF. CDR3 coding DNA: TGTGCCAGCAAGCTAGCGGGGGGCGGCACCGGGGAGCTGTTTTTT.

The chain joins TRBV10-2 to TRBJ1-6, with TRBD1 matching over 7 bases. Trimming cost V 5 bases and J 6 bases; bases outside gene matches: 7. This CDR3 is 15 amino acids long. The V gene's germline CDR1 is WSHSY and CDR2 SAAADI. The CDR3 DNA is TGCGCCAGCAGTCCCGGGACAGCCATTAATTCACCCCTCCACTTT. This translates into CASSPGTAINSPLHF.

The chain joins TRBV2 to TRBJ1-6, with D possibly matching TRBD1 (6 bases). V was cut by 4 bases and J by 6 bases, with 10 bases left in between. The CDR3 runs 14 residues. The germline gives CDR1 SNHLY, CDR2 FYNNEI. The CDR3: CASSVQGSNSPLHF. DNA for the CDR3: TGTGCCAGCAGTGTACAGGGTTCTAATTCACCCCTCCACTTT.

This chain joins TRBV6-6 and TRBJ1-2; TRBD1 aligns across 12 bases. CDR1 MNHNY and CDR2 SVGAGI come from the germline V gene (reference sequence). The CDR3 covers 14 residues. V dropped 6 bases and J dropped 8; count of bases not matched to a gene: 7. Here the CDR3 DNA reads TGTGCCAGCAGCACAGGGACAGGGGGCTTCGGCTACACCTTC. It encodes CASSTGTGGFGYTF.

The chain couples TRBV2 to TRBJ2-3, with 7 bases fitting TRBD2. CDR3 length: 13 residues. V shed 5 bases and J 6 bases; nucleotides not matched to a gene: 5. Germline assignment: CDR1 SNHLY and CDR2 FYNNEI. CDR3 protein: CASSLGLTDTQYF. The CDR3 DNA is TGTGCCAGCAGTCTGGGACTAACCGATACGCAGTATTTT.

The chain links TRBV4-1 to TRBJ1-1; a weak D match, TRBD1 (6 bases). Trimming shortened V by 4 bases and J by 3 bases, and 15 bases separated the two germline ends. CDR1 is MGHRA, CDR2 YSYEKL, per germline. The length of the CDR3 is 15 residues. The DNA of the CDR3 is TGCGCCAGCAGCCTCGGACAGCGGGGGGACACTGAAGCTTTCTTT. Amino acids: CASSLGQRGDTEAFF.

This chain connects TRBV6-5 to TRBJ1-5; the D is unclear. Trimming took 6 bases from V and 3 from J, leaving 9 bases between them. The length of the CDR3 is 13 residues. The germline V gene encodes CDR1 MNHEY and CDR2 SVGAGI. As DNA, the CDR3 is TGTGCCAGCAGCTCCTCGTACAATCAGCCCCAGCATTTT. It yields the protein CASSSSYNQPQHF.

This rearrangement joins TRBV19 to TRBJ1-3; 7 positions agree with TRBD1. V lost 5 bases, J lost 0 bases, and 7 bases stayed unmatched. There are 16 residues in the CDR3. The germline V gene encodes CDR1 LNHDA and CDR2 SQIVND (reference sequence). CDR3 in amino acids: CASSVLGGPSGNTIYF. DNA for the CDR3: TGTGCCAGTAGTGTCCTAGGGGGCCCCTCTGGAAACACCATATATTTT.

The V call is TRBV7-9, the J call TRBJ1-1; tentatively, D is TRBD1 (6 bases). The germline gives CDR1 SEHNR, CDR2 FQNEAQ (reference sequence). V was clipped by 4 bases and J by 3 bases, with 15 bases between them. The CDR3 length is 15 residues. CDR3 protein: CASSSLGGLDTEAFF. In DNA form, the CDR3 reads TGTGCCAGCAGCTCTCTCGGGGGGCTGGACACTGAAGCTTTCTTT.

The CDR3 nucleotides are TGTGCCAGCAGCCCTGGGACAGGGGGCAAGGTTGAGCAGTTCTTC. As protein: CASSPGTGGKVEQFF. The J gene is TRBJ2-1, the V gene TRBV7-9; 12 bases map to TRBD1. CDR1 and CDR2 from the germline V gene are SEHNR and FQNEAQ (reference sequence). This CDR3 spans 15 amino acids. V was clipped by 5 bases and J by 9 bases; unmatched bases: 8.

This sequence joins TRBV10-3 and TRBJ2-2, with D unresolved. The V gene lost 4 bases and the J gene lost 5 bases, with 14 bases spanning the gap. Germline assignment: CDR1 ENHRY and CDR2 SYGVKD. The CDR3 loop spans 15 amino acids. In DNA form, the CDR3 reads TGTGCCATCAGTGGGCTAGATGGAGCAACCGGGGAGCTGTTTTTT. Translation gives CAISGLDGATGELFF.

V gene TRBV6-5 combines with J gene TRBJ1-2; D perhaps matches TRBD1 (6 bases). The germline gives CDR1 MNHEY, CDR2 SVGAGI. The V gene lost 5 bases and the J gene lost 2 bases, with 12 bases spanning the gap. This CDR3 has 14 residues. CDR3 sequence: CASSTRTDNYGYTF. For the CDR3, the DNA is TGTGCCAGCAGTACCCGGACAGACAACTATGGCTACACCTTC.

This rearrangement joins TRBV4-1 to TRBJ1-4; maybe TRBD1 (5 bases). CDR1 is MGHRA and CDR2 is YSYEKL in the germline V gene. V was pared by 4 bases and J by 0 bases, with 15 bases between. The CDR3 totals 17 residues. The CDR3 DNA follows: TGCGCCAGCAGCCGGGGGAGCGGGATTGCAACTAATGAAAAACTGTTTTTT. This codes for CASSRGSGIATNEKLFF.

The genes are TRBV5-1 and TRBJ1-1; 10 bases align to TRBD1. Germline V lookup: CDR1 SGHRS, CDR2 YFSETQ. V dropped 0 bases and J dropped 1; count of bases not matched to a gene: 6. CDR3 length equals 17 residues. The CDR3 here is CASSLEDRGRWNTEAFF. CDR3 coding DNA: TGCGCCAGCAGCTTGGAAGACAGGGGGCGATGGAACACTGAAGCTTTCTTT. Filled out from reference TRBV5-1 and TRBJ1-1, the complete variable domain reads KAGVTQTPRYLIKTRGQQVTLSCSPISGHRSVSWYQQTPGQGLQFLFEYFSETQRNKGNFPGRFSGRQFSNSRSEMNVSTLELGDSALYLCASSLEDRGRWNTEAFFGQGTRLTVV.

The chain uses TRBV6-5 and TRBJ1-5; no reliable D call. The germline V gene has CDR1 MNHEY and CDR2 SVGAGI. This CDR3 comprises 14 residues. Trimming shortened V by 0 bases and J by 7 bases, and 10 bases separated the two germline ends. The CDR3 here is CASSYSAGRQPQHF. The CDR3 region has the DNA TGTGCCAGCAGTTACTCGGCAGGTCGGCAGCCCCAGCATTTT.

V and J are TRBV5-5 and TRBJ1-2, with 9 bases that match TRBD1. After removal of 0 bases from V and 8 bases from J, the junction contained 11 bases not matched to a gene. The CDR3 consists of 16 residues. The germline CDR1 and CDR2 sequences are SGHKS and YYEKEE (reference sequence). This chain's CDR3 is CASSLAQGQGSLGYTF. The CDR3 nucleotides read TGTGCCAGCAGCTTGGCCCAGGGACAGGGAAGTCTGGGCTACACCTTC.

This clone came up a few times. This chain uses TRBV21-1 with TRBJ1-1; the table's D gene call, TRBD1, was not cross checked with the DNA. TRBV21-1 is a pseudogene segment. The CDR3 has 10 residues. The CDR3 DNA sequence: TGTGCCAGCAGCTGCAGGGGACCTTTCTTT. Its translation: CASSCRGPFF.

The chain recombines TRBV7-6 with TRBJ1-5, with TRBD1 as a possible D gene (5 bases). Trimming removed 5 bases at V and 1 base at J, with 18 bases between. CDR3 length: 17 residues. Germline V gene sequence: CDR1 SGHVS, CDR2 FNYEAQ. CDR3 amino acids: CASSLGGGEMSNQPQHF. CDR3 nucleotide sequence: TGTGCCAGCAGCCTTGGGGGAGGCGAGATGAGCAATCAGCCCCAGCATTTT.

This clone was observed once. The chain employs TRBV7-2 and TRBJ2-3, with TRBD1 matching 8 bases. The CDR3 consists of 15 residues. After removal of 5 bases from V and 5 bases from J, the junction contained 9 bases not matched to a gene. Germline V gene data show CDR1 as SGHTA and CDR2 as FQGNSA. The CDR3 region has the DNA TGTGCCAGCAGCGCAAGGACAGGGTTAAGAGATACGCAGTATTTT. Amino acid sequence: CASSARTGLRDTQYF.

The V and J genes are TRBV5-1 and TRBJ2-5; D is ambiguous. V was pared by 4 bases and J by 2 bases, with 12 bases between. CDR3 length: 14 amino acids. From germline, CDR1 is SGHRS and CDR2 YFSETQ. The CDR3 bases are TGCGCCAGCAGCCCCCCACGGTTACAAGAGACCCAGTACTTC. The encoded protein is CASSPPRLQETQYF.

There are many counts of this clone. The chain joins TRBV7-8 to TRBJ1-2, with D maybe TRBD1 (6 bases). V lost 1 base and J 3 bases, leaving 9 bases between the germline ends. CDR1 is SGHVS, CDR2 FQNEAQ, per germline. The CDR3 extends over 14 amino acids. CDR3 nucleotide sequence: TGTGCCAGCAGCTTAGGTGCAGGGGACTATGGCTACACCTTC. This gives the protein CASSLGAGDYGYTF.

This clone was seen only a few times. V gene TRBV23-1 combines with J gene TRBJ1-2, with 10 nucleotides matching TRBD1. TRBV23-1 is identified as an open reading frame with a role that is uncertain. The V and J ends lost 6 bases and 3 bases, in that order; junction bases with no gene match: 16. The length of the CDR3 is 18 residues. The CDR3 nucleotides read TGCGCCAGCAGCCCAAAGCCCGGGGGACAGGGGTGGGACTATGGCTACACCTTC. Amino acids: CASSPKPGGQGWDYGYTF.

This clone was counted a single time. This chain connects TRBV7-8 to TRBJ2-1; 7 positions match TRBD2. Germline-derived CDR1 and CDR2 are SGHVS and FQNEAQ. V trimming: 1 base; J trimming: 7 bases; junction bases outside the gene matches: 10. This CDR3 is 16 amino acids long. CDR3 DNA: TGTGCCAGCAGCTTAGGGCGTCTAGCGGTAAATAATGAGCAGTTCTTC. This encodes CASSLGRLAVNNEQFF. The full variable domain, with the rest looked up from reference TRBV7-8 and TRBJ2-1, is GAGVSQSPRYKVAKRGQDVALRCDPISGHVSLFWYQQALGQGPEFLTYFQNEAQLDKSGLPSDRFFAERPEGSVSTLKIQRTQQEDSAVYLCASSLGRLAVNNEQFFGPGTRLTVL.

The rearrangement joins TRBV24-1 to TRBJ2-7; possibly TRBD1 for D (6 bases). The germline CDR1 and CDR2 sequences are KGHDR and SFDVKD. This CDR3 is built from 10 residues. The V end was cut by 10 bases, the J end by 6 bases, with 9 bases between. Here the CDR3 reads CATEQGEQYF. The DNA for the CDR3 is TGTGCCACAGAACAGGGCGAGCAGTACTTC.

The chain is built from TRBV5-6 and TRBJ2-2, with TRBD1 matching 8 bases. CDR1 and CDR2 (germline): SGHDT, YYEEEE. Trimming removed 5 bases from V and 1 base from J; junction bases left unmatched: 4. The CDR3 runs to 15 residues. CDR3 DNA: TGTGCCAGCAGTCACGGGACAGGGAACACCGGGGAGCTGTTTTTT. Translated, it gives CASSHGTGNTGELFF.